Described below is a single T cell receptor (beta chain) sequence and its context. The PCR ran on 60 Vbeta and 13 Jbeta primers. Data came from immunoSEQ multiplex PCR; TCRdb stores just in-frame clones and leaves some out. The sample contains 130,000 to 150,000 clones, roughly a tenth of which appear only once. The source of the sample is a study of cytomegalovirus exposure and HLA in healthy donors. Sequencing input: PBMCs. The clonotype originates from a male donor in good health and CMV-seronegative.

CDR3 loop: CAGDWAVLHPDYEQYF. In nucleotides, the CDR3 is TGCGCCGGGGACTGGGCAGTACTACACCCGGACTACGAGCAGTACTTC. The chain carries TRBV4-3 and TRBJ2-7, with D tentatively TRBD2 (6 bases). V lost 11 bases and J lost 3, with 26 bases in between. From germline, CDR1 is LGHNA and CDR2 YSLEER. This CDR3 contains 16 residues.